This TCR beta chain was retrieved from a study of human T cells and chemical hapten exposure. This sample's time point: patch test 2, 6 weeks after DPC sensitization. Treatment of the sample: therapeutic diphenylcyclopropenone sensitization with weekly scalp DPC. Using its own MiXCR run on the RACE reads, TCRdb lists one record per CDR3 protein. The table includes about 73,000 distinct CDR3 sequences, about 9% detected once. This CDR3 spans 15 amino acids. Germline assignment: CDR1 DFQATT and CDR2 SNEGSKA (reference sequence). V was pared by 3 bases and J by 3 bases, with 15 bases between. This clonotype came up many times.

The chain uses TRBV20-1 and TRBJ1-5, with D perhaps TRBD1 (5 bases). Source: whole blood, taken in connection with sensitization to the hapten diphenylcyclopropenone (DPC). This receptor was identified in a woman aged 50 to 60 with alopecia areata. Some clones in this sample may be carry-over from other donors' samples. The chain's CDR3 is CSASEGRGHNQPQHF. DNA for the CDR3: TGCAGTGCTAGTGAGGGAAGGGGCCACAATCAGCCCCAGCATTTT.